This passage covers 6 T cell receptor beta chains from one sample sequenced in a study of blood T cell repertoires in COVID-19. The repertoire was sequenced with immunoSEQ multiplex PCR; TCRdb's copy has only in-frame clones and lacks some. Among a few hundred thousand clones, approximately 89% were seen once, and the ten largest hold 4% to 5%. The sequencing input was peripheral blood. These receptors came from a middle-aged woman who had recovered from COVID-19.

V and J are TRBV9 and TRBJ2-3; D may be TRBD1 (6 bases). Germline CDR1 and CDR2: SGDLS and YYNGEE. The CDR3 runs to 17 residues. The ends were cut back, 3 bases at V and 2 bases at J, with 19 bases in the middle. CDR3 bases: TGTGCCAGCAGCGCGGATGGGCGTTGGGGACACACAGATACGCAGTATTTT. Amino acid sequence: CASSADGRWGHTDTQYF.

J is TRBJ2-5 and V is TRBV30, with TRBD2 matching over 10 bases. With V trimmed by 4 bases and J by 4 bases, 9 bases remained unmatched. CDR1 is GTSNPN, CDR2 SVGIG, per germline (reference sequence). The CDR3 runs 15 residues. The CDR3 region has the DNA TGTGCCTGGACGTCCGGGCTAGCGGGAGCAGAGACCCAGTACTTC. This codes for CAWTSGLAGAETQYF.

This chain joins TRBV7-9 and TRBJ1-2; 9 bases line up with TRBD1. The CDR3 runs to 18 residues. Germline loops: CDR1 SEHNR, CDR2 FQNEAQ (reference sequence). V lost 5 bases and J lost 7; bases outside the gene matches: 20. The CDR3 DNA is TGTGCCAGCAGCGAAGACGGGACAGGGCTTTTTCACCCCCCTGGCTACACCTTC. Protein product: CASSEDGTGLFHPPGYTF.

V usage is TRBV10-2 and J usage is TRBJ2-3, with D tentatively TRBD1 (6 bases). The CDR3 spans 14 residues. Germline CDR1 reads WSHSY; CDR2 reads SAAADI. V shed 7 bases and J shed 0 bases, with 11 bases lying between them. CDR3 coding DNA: TGCGCCAGCAAAACAGGGAGAAGCACAGATACGCAGTATTTT. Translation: CASKTGRSTDTQYF.

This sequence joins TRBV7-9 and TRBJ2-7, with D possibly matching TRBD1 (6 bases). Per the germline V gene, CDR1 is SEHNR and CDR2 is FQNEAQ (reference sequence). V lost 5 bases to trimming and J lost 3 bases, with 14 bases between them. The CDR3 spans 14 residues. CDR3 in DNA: TGTGCCAGCAGCCCGGGGACAAGGATCTACGAGCAGTACTTC. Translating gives CASSPGTRIYEQYF.

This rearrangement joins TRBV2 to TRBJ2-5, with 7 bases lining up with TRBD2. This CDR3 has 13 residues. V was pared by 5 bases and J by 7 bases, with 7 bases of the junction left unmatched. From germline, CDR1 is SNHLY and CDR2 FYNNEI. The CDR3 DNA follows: TGTGCCAGCAGTCGAGACCAGCGGGGGACCCAGTACTTC. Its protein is CASSRDQRGTQYF.